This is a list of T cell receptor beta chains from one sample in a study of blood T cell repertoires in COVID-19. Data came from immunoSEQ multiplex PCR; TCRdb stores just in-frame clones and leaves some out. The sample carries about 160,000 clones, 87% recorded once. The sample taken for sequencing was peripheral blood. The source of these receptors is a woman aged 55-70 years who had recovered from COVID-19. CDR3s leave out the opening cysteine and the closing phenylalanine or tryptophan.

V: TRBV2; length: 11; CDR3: ASSDGGDSPLH
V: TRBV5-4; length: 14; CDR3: ASSTRQGSTNEKLF
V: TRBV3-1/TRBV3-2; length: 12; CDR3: ASSLRVGIDTQY
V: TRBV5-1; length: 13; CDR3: ASSLEGQRRETQY
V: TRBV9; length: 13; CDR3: ASSVAPQAYNEQF
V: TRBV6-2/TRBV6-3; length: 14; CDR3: ASSYKGHSYNSPLH
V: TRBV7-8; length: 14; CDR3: ASSIRGGTSTDTQY
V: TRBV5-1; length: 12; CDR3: ASSLEQSNSPLH
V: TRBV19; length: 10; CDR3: ASSMDRYGYT
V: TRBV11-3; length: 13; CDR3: ASSGGVGAKNIQY
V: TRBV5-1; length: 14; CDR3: ASSLARSAGANVLT
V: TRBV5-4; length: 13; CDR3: ASSSPQGPQETQY
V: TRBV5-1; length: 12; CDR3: ASRPGGPQETQY
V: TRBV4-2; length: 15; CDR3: ASSQVVGLEMTDTQY
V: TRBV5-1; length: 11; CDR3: ASSLKTTDTQY
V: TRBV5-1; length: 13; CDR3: ASSLMGSSYNEQF
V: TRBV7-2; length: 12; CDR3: ASSLTRANYGYT
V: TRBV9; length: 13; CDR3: ASSVGQGATDTQY
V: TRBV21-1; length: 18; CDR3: ASSTQGAGGLFLSTDTQY
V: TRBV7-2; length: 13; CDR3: ASSPQTGYNEKLF
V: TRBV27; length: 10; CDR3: STGRPPDTQY
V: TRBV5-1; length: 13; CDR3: ASSFGQGATYEQY
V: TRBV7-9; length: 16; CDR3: ATSKGQGGIGSNQPQH
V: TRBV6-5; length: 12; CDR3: ASSLGTGHYGYT
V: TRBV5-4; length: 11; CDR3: ASSLQGAETQY
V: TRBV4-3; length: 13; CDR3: ASSHRFGGTAGYT
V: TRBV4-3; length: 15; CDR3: ASSQDPNYATNEKLF
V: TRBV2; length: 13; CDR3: ASSPGTGITDTQY
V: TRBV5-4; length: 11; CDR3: ASRRGQVGEQY
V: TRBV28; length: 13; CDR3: ASSSSGQGSYEQY
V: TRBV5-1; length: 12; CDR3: ASSLARRADTQY
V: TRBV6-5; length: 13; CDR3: ASSPRGRYDYGYT
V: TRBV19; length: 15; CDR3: ASSQPSGGTLNTEAF
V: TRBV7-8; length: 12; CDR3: ASSLDSGGDTQY
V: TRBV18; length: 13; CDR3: ASSLAGRGNTEAF
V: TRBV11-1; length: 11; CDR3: ASSLYQGSGYT
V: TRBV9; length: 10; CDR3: ASSVRDSPLH
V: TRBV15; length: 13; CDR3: ATSRASGGYNEQF
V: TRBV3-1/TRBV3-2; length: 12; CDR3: ASSQTWLNTEAF
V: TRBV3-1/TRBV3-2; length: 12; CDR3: ASSQVFQANEQF
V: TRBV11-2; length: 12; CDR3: ASSLDRGNYEQY
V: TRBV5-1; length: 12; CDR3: ASSLEGSGYEQY
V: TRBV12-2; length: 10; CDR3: ASRLGGPEQY
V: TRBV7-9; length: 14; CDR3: ASSLALAGGQETQY
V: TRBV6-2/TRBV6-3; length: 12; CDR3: ASSYSVPRETQY
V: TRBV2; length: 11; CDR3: ASSEGGWSPLH
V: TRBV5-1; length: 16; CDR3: ASSLRSPSGAYQETQY
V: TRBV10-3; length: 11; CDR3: AISARTTGELF
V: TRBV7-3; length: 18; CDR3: ASSLTMSGGNRGPYNEQF